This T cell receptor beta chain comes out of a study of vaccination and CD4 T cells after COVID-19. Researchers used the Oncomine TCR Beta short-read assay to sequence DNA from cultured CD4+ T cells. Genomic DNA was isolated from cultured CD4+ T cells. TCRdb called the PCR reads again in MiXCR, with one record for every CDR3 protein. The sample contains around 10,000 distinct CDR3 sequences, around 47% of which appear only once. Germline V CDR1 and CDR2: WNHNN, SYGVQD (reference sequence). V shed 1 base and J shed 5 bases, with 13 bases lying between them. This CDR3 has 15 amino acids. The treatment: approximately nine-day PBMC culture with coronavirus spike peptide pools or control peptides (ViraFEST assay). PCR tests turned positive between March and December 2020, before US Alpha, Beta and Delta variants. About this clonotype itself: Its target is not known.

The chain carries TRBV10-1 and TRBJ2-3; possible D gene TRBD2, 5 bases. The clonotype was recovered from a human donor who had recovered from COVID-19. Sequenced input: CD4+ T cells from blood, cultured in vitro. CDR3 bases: TGCGCCAGCAGTGAGTTGCGGACTGTGGAAGATACGCAGTATTTT. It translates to CASSELRTVEDTQYF.